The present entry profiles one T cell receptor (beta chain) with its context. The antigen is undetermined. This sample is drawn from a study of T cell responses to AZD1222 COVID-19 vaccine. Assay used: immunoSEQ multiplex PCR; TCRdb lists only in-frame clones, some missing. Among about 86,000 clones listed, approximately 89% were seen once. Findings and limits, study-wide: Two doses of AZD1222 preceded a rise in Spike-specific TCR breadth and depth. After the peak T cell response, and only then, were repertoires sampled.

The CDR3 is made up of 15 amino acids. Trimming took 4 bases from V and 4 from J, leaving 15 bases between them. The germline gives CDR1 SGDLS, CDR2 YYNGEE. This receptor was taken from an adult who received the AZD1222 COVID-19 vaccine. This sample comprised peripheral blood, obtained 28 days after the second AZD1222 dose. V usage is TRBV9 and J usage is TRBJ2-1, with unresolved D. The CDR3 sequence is CASSSAATGYNEQFF. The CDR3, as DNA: TGTGCCAGCAGCTCCGCTGCGACGGGTTACAATGAGCAGTTCTTC.